These T cell receptor beta chains were read from a single sample in a study of T cell repertoires in ileal Crohn's disease. Repertoires were generated with immunoSEQ multiplex PCR, while TCRdb's copy carries only in-frame clones and drops some. The top ten clones hold about an eighth of a sample with about 3,900 clones, 85% of them seen once. Sequencing used ileal tissue. The receptors shown here come from an adult with Crohn's disease. Both conserved end residues are part of each CDR3. The order of the fields is J gene, clone size, V gene, CDR3 protein. Size tells how often a clone was seen (once, few, many) or the class of an expanded clone, and some rows leave it out.

TRBJ1-2	NA	TRBV4-1	CASSLGGFLDGYTF
TRBJ1-6	NA	TRBV2	CAHLEGGQPNSPLHF
TRBJ1-6	NA	TRBV5-1	CASSLAGTMEPLHF
TRBJ1-5	NA	TRBV9	CASSATDRGGNQPQHF
TRBJ2-7	NA	TRBV11-2	CASSLDWTAYEQYF
TRBJ2-5	NA	TRBV7-9	CASSLARGAGRETQYF
TRBJ2-2	once	TRBV5-4	CASSLGDRVTGELFF
NA	once	TRBV13	CASSLGGGGVGEQYF
TRBJ2-3	NA	TRBV6-5	CASSPGTGAVDTQYF
TRBJ2-7	NA	TRBV6-5	CASSYGWRGGPYEQYF
TRBJ1-2	NA	TRBV5-4	CASSLVQNYGYTF
TRBJ2-5	NA	TRBV9	CASSVSWGVGEPQYF
TRBJ1-1	NA	TRBV28	CASSLVQEAFF
TRBJ2-2	NA	TRBV6-1	CASKGRGWTGELFF
TRBJ1-2	NA	TRBV19	CASSTRHATNYGYTF
TRBJ1-5	NA	TRBV30	CAWNPQGNQPQHF
TRBJ2-2	NA	TRBV2	CASSQTSGVGTGELFF
TRBJ2-3	NA	TRBV19	CASSVTSRDTQYF
TRBJ1-2	NA	TRBV6-1	CASSELGQGVGLGGYTF
TRBJ2-5	NA	TRBV5-4	CASSPGLDRGKETQYF
TRBJ2-7	NA	TRBV18	CASSPPAGTYEQYF
TRBJ2-5	NA	TRBV10-1	CASSRDRIGTQYF
TRBJ2-6	NA	TRBV7-6	CASSLRGSSGANVLTF
TRBJ2-7	NA	TRBV6-5	CASSYSFPAGEQYF
TRBJ1-2	NA	TRBV28	CASNQGPYGYTF
TRBJ2-5	NA	TRBV5-1	CASSTGTGVILGETQYF
TRBJ1-2	NA	TRBV6-5	CASSYQTGFGGYTF
TRBJ2-2	NA	TRBV2	CAKDRGDTGELFF
TRBJ1-2	NA	TRBV29-1	CSVEGLDRDYTF
TRBJ1-2	NA	TRBV5-5	CASRQGQGASYGYTF
TRBJ1-1	NA	TRBV10-3	CAISEEEGATEAFF
TRBJ2-7	NA	TRBV7-9	CASSAQVSYEQYF
TRBJ1-3	NA	TRBV5-4	CASSLTAGNTIYF
TRBJ1-4	NA	TRBV18	CASSPSGEKLFF
TRBJ2-7	NA	TRBV4-2	CASSQGLAADSSYEQYF
TRBJ2-1	NA	TRBV7-7	CASSLGGQGPYNEQFF
TRBJ2-4	NA	TRBV7-8	CASSSLLTRAKNIQYF
TRBJ2-5	NA	TRBV10-3	CAISVGQGAVGGPQETQYF
TRBJ1-1	NA	TRBV5-1	CASSFGTGGSGSEAFF
TRBJ2-2	NA	TRBV7-3	CASSLISGGGVNTGELFF